What follows is one T cell receptor beta chain and its context. Trimming took 0 bases from V and 2 from J, leaving 21 bases between them. The CDR3 is 19 amino acids. Germline V lookup: CDR1 SGHRS, CDR2 YFSETQ. A TCRbeta library incorporating unique molecular identifiers was prepared. One entry per CDR3 protein, called by TCRdb with MiXCR from the PCR reads. The sample yields hundreds of thousands of distinct CDR3 sequences, about 10% seen once. The data derive from a study of T-cell reconstitution after alpha-beta-depleted transplantation in children. The J gene is TRBJ2-1, the V gene TRBV5-1, with TRBD1 as a possible D gene (6 bases). Sample: PBMCs from the stem cell graft donor, taken from the stem cell graft. This TCR came from a human donor who donated a stem cell graft to a child with acute myeloid leukemia. The CDR3 is CASSLDWQGNLSPYNEQFF. Written as DNA, the CDR3 is TGCGCCAGCAGCTTGGATTGGCAGGGGAACCTGTCCCCCTACAATGAGCAGTTCTTC.